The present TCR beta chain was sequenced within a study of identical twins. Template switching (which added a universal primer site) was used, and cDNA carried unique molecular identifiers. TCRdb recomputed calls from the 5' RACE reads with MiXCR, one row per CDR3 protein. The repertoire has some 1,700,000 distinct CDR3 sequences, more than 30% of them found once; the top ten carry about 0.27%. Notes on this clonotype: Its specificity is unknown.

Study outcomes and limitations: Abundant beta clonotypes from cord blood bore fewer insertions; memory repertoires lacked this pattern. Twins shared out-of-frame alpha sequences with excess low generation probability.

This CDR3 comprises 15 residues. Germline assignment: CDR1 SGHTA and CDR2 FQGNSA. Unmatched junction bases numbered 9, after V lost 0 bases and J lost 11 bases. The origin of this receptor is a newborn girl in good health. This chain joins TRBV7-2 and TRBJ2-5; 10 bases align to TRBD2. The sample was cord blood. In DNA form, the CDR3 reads TGTGCCAGCAGCTTAGCGACAGCGGGAGGGGTTGAGCAGTACTTC. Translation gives CASSLATAGGVEQYF.